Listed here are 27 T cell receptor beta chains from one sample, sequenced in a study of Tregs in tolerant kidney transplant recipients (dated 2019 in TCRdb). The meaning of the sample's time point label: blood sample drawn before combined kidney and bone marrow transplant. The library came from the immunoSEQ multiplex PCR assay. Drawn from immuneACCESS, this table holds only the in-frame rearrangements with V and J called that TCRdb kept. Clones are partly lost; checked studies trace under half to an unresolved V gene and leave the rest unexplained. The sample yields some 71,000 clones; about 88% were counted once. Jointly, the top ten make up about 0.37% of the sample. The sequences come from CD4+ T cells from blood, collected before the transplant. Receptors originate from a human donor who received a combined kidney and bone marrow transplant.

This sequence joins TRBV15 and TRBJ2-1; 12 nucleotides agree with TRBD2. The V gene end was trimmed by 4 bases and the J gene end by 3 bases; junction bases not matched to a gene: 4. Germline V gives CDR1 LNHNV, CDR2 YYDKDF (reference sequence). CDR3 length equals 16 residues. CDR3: CATSTRTSGIYNEQFF. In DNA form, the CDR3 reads TGTGCCACCAGCACTAGGACTAGCGGGATCTACAATGAGCAGTTCTTC.

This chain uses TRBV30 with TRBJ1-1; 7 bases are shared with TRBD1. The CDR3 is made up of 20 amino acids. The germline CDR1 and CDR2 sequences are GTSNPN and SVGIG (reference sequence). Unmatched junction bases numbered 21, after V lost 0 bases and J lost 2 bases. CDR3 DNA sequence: TGTGCCTGGAGTGTCGCGTTAATGACCCCCCGAAAGGGGGCAAACACTGAAGCTTTCTTT. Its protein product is CAWSVALMTPRKGANTEAFF.

The CDR3 DNA follows: TGTGCCATCAGTGAGACCCGGACTAGCGGAGGCACAGATACGCAGTATTTT. Its translation: CAISETRTSGGTDTQYF. The gene calls are TRBV10-3 and TRBJ2-3, with 10 positions matching TRBD2. Trimming cost V 2 bases and J 1 base; bases outside gene matches: 6. Germline assignment: CDR1 ENHRY and CDR2 SYGVKD. The CDR3 spans 17 residues.

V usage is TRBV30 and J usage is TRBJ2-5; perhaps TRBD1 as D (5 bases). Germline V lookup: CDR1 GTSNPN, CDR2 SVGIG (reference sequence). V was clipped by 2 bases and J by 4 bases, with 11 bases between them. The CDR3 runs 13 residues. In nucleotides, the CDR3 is TGTGCCTGGAGTCCACAGGTTCCAGAGACCCAGTACTTC. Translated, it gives CAWSPQVPETQYF.

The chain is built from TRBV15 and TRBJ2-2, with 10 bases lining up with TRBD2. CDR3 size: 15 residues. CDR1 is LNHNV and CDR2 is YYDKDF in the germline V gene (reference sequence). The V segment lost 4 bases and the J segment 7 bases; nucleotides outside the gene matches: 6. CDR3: CATSTGTSVVGELFF. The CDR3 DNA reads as TGTGCCACCAGCACCGGGACTAGCGTCGTCGGGGAGCTGTTTTTT.

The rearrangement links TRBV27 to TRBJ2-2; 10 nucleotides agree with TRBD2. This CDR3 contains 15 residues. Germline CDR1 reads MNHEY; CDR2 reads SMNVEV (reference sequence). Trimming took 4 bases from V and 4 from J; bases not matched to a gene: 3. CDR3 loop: CASSSLAGFTGELFF. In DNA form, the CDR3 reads TGTGCCAGCAGTTCACTAGCGGGGTTCACCGGGGAGCTGTTTTTT.

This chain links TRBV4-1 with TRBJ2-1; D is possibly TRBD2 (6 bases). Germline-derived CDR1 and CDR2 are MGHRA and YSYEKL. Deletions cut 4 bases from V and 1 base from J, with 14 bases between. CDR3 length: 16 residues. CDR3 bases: TGCGCCAGCAGCCGGGGGGAGAAGGTTTCCTACAATGAGCAGTTCTTC. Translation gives CASSRGEKVSYNEQFF.

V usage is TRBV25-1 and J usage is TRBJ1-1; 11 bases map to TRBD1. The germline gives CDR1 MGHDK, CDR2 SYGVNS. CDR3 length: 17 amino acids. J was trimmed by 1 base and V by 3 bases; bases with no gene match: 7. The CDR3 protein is CASSDHGTGGTNTEAFF. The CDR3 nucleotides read TGTGCCAGCAGTGATCATGGGACAGGGGGGACGAACACTGAAGCTTTCTTT.

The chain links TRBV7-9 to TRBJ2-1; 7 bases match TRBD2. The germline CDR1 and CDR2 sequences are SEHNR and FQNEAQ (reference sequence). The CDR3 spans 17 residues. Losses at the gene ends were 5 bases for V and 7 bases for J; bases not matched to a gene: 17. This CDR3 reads CASSQGSGDSLGNEQFF. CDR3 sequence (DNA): TGTGCCAGCAGCCAAGGAAGCGGGGACTCCCTTGGGAATGAGCAGTTCTTC.

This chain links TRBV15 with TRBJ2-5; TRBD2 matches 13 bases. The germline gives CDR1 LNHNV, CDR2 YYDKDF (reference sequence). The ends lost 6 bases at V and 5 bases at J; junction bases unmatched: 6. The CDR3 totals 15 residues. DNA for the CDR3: TGTGCCACCAGAAAAGGGACTAGCGGGGTGGAGACCCAGTACTTC. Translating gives CATRKGTSGVETQYF.

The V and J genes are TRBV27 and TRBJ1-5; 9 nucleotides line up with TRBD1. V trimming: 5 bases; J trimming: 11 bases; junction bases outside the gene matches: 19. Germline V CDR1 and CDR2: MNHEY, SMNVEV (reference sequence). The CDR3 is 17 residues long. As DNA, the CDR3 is TGTGCCAGCAGTCCAATTGCTTCCGGGACAGGGTACAAGGCCCAGCATTTT. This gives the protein CASSPIASGTGYKAQHF.

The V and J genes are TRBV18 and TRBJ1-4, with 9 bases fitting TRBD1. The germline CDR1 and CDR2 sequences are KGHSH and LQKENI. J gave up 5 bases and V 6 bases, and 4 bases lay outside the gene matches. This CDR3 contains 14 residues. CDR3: CASSLGTGNEKLFF. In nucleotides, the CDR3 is TGTGCCAGCTCGCTTGGGACAGGGAATGAAAAACTGTTTTTT.

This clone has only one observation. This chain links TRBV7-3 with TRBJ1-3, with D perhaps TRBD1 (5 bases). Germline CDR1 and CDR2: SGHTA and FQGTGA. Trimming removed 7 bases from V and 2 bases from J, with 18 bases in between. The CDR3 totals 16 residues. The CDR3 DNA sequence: TGTGCCAGCATCCTCGGCGGGGGGGAGGCTGGAAACACCATATATTTT. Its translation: CASILGGGEAGNTIYF.

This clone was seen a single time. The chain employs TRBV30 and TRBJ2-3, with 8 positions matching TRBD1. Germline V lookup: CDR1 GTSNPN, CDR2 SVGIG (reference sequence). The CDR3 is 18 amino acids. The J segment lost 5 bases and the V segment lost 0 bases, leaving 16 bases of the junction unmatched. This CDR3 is CAWSVSRQGALRGDTQYF. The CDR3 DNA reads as TGTGCCTGGAGTGTGTCGCGTCAGGGGGCGCTTCGTGGAGATACGCAGTATTTT.

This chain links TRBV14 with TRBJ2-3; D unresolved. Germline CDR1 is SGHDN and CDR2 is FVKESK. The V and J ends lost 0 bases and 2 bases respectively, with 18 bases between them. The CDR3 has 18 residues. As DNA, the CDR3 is TGTGCCAGCAGCCAAGATAGAGGCGGCACTGCAACCACAGATACGCAGTATTTT. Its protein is CASSQDRGGTATTDTQYF.

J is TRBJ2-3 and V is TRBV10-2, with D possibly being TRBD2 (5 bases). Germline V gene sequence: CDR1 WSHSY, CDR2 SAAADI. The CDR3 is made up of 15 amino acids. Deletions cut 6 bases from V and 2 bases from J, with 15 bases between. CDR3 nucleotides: TGCGCCAGCAGGGACTGGAGACAAGACACAGATACGCAGTATTTT. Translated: CASRDWRQDTDTQYF.

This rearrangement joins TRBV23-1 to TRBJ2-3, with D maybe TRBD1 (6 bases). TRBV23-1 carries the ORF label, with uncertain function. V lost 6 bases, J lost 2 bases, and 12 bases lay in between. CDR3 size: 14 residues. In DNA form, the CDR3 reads TGCGCCAGCAGCTTGGGACATCACACAGATACGCAGTATTTT. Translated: CASSLGHHTDTQYF.

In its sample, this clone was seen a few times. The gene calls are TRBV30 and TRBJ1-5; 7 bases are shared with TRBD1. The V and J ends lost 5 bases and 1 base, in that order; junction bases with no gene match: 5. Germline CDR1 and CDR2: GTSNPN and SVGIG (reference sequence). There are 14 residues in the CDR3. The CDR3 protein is CAWAGQLSNQPQHF. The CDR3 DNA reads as TGTGCCTGGGCGGGACAGTTAAGCAATCAGCCCCAGCATTTT.

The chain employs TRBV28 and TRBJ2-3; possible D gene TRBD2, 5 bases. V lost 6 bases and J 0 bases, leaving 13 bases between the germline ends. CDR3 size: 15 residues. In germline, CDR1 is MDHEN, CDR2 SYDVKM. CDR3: CASSPASGSTDTQYF. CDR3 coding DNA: TGTGCCAGCAGCCCGGCCAGCGGAAGCACAGATACGCAGTATTTT.

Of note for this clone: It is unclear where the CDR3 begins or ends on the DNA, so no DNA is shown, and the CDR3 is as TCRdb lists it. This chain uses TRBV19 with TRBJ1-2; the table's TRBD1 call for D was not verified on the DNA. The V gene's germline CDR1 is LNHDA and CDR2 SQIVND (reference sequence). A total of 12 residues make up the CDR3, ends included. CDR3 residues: CASTSDREGYTF.

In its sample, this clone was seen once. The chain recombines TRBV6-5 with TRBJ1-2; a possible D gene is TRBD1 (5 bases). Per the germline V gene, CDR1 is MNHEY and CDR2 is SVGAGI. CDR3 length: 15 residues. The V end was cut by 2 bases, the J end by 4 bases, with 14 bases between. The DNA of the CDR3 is TGTGCCAGCAGTTACGGAGGGGTCGGGAGCTATGGCTACACCTTC. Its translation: CASSYGGVGSYGYTF.

The DNA for the CDR3 is TGTGCCAGCAGTGAACAGGGGGGCCTACTGAGCGAGCAGTACTTC. As protein: CASSEQGGLLSEQYF. The chain couples TRBV2 to TRBJ2-7; weak D call: TRBD1 (7 bases). The CDR3 is 15 amino acids. Trimming pared 2 bases from V and 6 bases from J, leaving 17 bases between. Germline values: CDR1 SNHLY, CDR2 FYNNEI.

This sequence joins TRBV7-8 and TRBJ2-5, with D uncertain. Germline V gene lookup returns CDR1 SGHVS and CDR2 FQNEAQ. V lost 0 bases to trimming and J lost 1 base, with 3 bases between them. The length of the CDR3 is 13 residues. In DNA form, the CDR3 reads TGTGCCAGCAGCTTAGCGCGCCAAGAGACCCAGTACTTC. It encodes CASSLARQETQYF. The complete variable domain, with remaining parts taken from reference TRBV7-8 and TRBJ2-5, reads GAGVSQSPRYKVAKRGQDVALRCDPISGHVSLFWYQQALGQGPEFLTYFQNEAQLDKSGLPSDRFFAERPEGSVSTLKIQRTQQEDSAVYLCASSLARQETQYFGPGTRLLVL.

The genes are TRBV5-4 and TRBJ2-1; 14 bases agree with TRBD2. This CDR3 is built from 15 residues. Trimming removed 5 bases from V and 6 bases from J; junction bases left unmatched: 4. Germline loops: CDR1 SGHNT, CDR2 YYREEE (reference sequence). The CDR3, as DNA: TGTGCCAGCAGACCGGGACTAGCGGGAGCCAATGAGCAGTTCTTC. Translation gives CASRPGLAGANEQFF.

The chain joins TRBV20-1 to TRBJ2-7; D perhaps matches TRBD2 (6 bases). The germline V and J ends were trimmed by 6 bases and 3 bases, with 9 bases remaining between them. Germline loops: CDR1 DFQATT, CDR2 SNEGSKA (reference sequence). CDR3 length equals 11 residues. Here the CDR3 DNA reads TGCAGTGCCAGGAGGGACTACGAGCAGTACTTC. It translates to CSARRDYEQYF.

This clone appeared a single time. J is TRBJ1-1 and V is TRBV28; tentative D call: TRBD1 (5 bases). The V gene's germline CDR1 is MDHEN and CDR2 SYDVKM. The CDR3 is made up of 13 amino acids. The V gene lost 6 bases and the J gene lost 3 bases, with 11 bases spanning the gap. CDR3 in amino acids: CASRAGQYTEAFF. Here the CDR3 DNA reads TGTGCCAGCAGGGCAGGGCAATACACTGAAGCTTTCTTT.

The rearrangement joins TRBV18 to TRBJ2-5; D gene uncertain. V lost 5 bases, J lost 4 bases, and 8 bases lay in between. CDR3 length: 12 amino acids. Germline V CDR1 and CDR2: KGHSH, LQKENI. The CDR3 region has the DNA TGTGCCAGCTCAACTGTCGGAGAGACCCAGTACTTC. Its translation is CASSTVGETQYF.